These 31 T cell receptor beta chains originate from one sample sequenced in a study of T cell changes during pregnancy in multiple sclerosis. Method: immunoSEQ multiplex PCR; TCRdb's copy keeps in-frame clones and lacks some. The sample has fewer than 90,000 clones, 85% to 95% seen once; the top ten hold about 0.93%. This sample comprised peripheral blood, obtained in the first trimester of pregnancy. The receptors here all came from a female donor with multiple sclerosis, enrolled in a pregnancy study.

The rearrangement joins TRBV5-1 to TRBJ2-1; weak D call: TRBD2 (6 bases). V was trimmed by 1 base and J by 7 bases, leaving 6 bases between them. Germline lookup yields CDR1 SGHRS and CDR2 YFSETQ. The CDR3 has 12 residues. CDR3 nucleotide sequence: TGCGCCAGCAGCTTGAGCGGGAATGAGCAGTTCTTC. Its translation: CASSLSGNEQFF. Complete variable domain (other parts from reference TRBV5-1 and TRBJ2-1): KAGVTQTPRYLIKTRGQQVTLSCSPISGHRSVSWYQQTPGQGLQFLFEYFSETQRNKGNFPGRFSGRQFSNSRSEMNVSTLELGDSALYLCASSLSGNEQFFGPGTRLTVL.

The chain joins TRBV9 to TRBJ1-4; D is unresolved. Germline-derived CDR1 and CDR2 are SGDLS and YYNGEE. This CDR3 is 14 amino acids long. Trimming removed 0 bases from V and 5 bases from J, with 8 bases in between. CDR3 sequence: CASSVAVVNEKLFF. The DNA of the CDR3 is TGTGCCAGCAGCGTAGCAGTGGTCAATGAAAAACTGTTTTTT.

This chain uses TRBV21-1 with TRBJ2-5; no DNA check was done on the table's D call, TRBD2. TRBV21-1 represents a pseudogene. This CDR3 contains 16 residues. CDR3 in amino acids: CASTMGGVDQEETQYF. Written as DNA, the CDR3 is TGTGCCAGCACCATGGGGGGAGTAGATCAAGAAGAGACCCAGTACTTC.

The chain couples TRBV19 to TRBJ2-5, with 9 bases aligning to TRBD2. CDR1 is LNHDA, CDR2 SQIVND, per germline (reference sequence). J was trimmed by 3 bases and V by 5 bases; bases with no gene match: 7. This CDR3 is 15 amino acids long. The CDR3 nucleotides are TGTGCCAGTAGTCACCCGCGGGAGGGGGAAGAGACCCAGTACTTC. Amino acid sequence: CASSHPREGEETQYF.

V is TRBV5-1 and J is TRBJ2-7; weak D call: TRBD1 (5 bases). Trimming pared 4 bases from V and 3 bases from J, leaving 11 bases between. This CDR3 has 13 residues. The germline V gene has CDR1 SGHRS and CDR2 YFSETQ. Written as DNA, the CDR3 is TGCGCCAGCAGCGATCAGGGTAACTACGAGCAGTACTTC. Its translation: CASSDQGNYEQYF.

The J gene is TRBJ1-1, the V gene TRBV11-1, with 8 bases identical to TRBD1. CDR3 size: 14 residues. Germline CDR1 reads SGHAT; CDR2 reads FQDESV (reference sequence). The V and J ends lost 5 bases and 4 bases, in that order; junction bases with no gene match: 6. CDR3: CASSPQGAGTEAFF. The CDR3 region has the DNA TGTGCCAGCAGCCCCCAGGGGGCAGGCACTGAAGCTTTCTTT.

This chain uses TRBV7-9 with TRBJ2-5; D may be TRBD1 (7 bases). Per germline, CDR1 SEHNR and CDR2 FQNEAQ (reference sequence). V lost 5 bases, J lost 0 bases, and 13 bases lay in between. The CDR3 sequence is 15 residues long. The CDR3 DNA sequence: TGTGCCAGCAGCCCAGGGGGGTTGGACCAAGAGACCCAGTACTTC. Protein product: CASSPGGLDQETQYF.

This chain links TRBV5-1 with TRBJ2-7; a weak D match, TRBD2 (5 bases). V shed 5 bases and J shed 4 bases, with 13 bases lying between them. The CDR3 is made up of 13 amino acids. Germline CDR1 SGHRS, CDR2 YFSETQ. Here the CDR3 reads CASREGLTYEQYF. The CDR3 DNA is TGCGCCAGCAGAGAAGGACTTACATACGAGCAGTACTTC.

The chain recombines TRBV4-1 with TRBJ2-1, with TRBD2 identical over 10 bases. There are 16 residues in the CDR3. V was pared by 0 bases and J by 8 bases, with 7 bases of the junction left unmatched. Per the germline V gene, CDR1 is MGHRA and CDR2 is YSYEKL. The CDR3 here is CASSQEESGRDDEQFF. The CDR3 bases are TGCGCCAGCAGCCAAGAAGAGAGCGGGAGGGACGATGAGCAGTTCTTC.

The rearrangement links TRBV10-2 to TRBJ2-7; tentatively, D is TRBD2 (5 bases). Germline CDR1 WSHSY, CDR2 SAAADI. Trimming removed 2 bases at V and 3 bases at J, with 5 bases between. CDR3 length equals 12 residues. The CDR3 sequence: CASSETSYEQYF. The CDR3 nucleotides read TGCGCCAGCAGTGAGACTAGCTACGAGCAGTACTTC.

This chain links TRBV4-2 with TRBJ2-6; D remains ambiguous. Germline lookup yields CDR1 LGHNA and CDR2 YNFKEQ. Trimming took 1 base from V and 0 from J, leaving 10 bases between them. The CDR3 covers 17 residues. The CDR3 loop is CASSQGNSLSGANVLTF. In DNA form, the CDR3 reads TGTGCCAGCAGCCAAGGTAACAGCCTCTCTGGGGCCAACGTCCTGACTTTC.

The chain carries TRBV19 and TRBJ1-2, with D possibly TRBD1 on 6 matching bases. Trimming stripped 7 bases from V and 4 bases from J, with 19 bases between. Germline-derived CDR1 and CDR2 are LNHDA and SQIVND (reference sequence). The CDR3 runs to 15 residues. This chain's CDR3 is CASTPQRGARYGYTF. The CDR3, as DNA: TGTGCCAGTACCCCTCAGCGGGGGGCGCGCTATGGCTACACCTTC.

The gene calls are TRBV4-2 and TRBJ2-5; D may be TRBD2 (7 bases). V was cut by 4 bases and J by 5 bases, with 17 bases left in between. This CDR3 contains 15 residues. Per germline, CDR1 LGHNA and CDR2 YNFKEQ. This CDR3 reads CASSRLGGLGETQYF. CDR3 DNA: TGTGCCAGCAGCCGGCTCGGGGGGCTCGGGGAGACCCAGTACTTC.

The rearrangement links TRBV18 to TRBJ1-4, with D unclear. The V end lost 3 bases, the J end lost 7 bases, and 15 bases lay between the germline ends. In germline, CDR1 is KGHSH, CDR2 LQKENI. The CDR3 is 15 residues long. In DNA, the CDR3 is TGTGCCAGCTCACCTAGATACGGGGTTGCTGAAAAACTGTTTTTT. Its protein is CASSPRYGVAEKLFF.

This rearrangement joins TRBV28 to TRBJ2-7; 9 bases fit TRBD2. The CDR3 has 20 amino acids. Germline V lookup: CDR1 MDHEN, CDR2 SYDVKM. Trimming removed 1 base from V and 4 bases from J; junction bases left unmatched: 20. The CDR3 here is CASSLYSREAMAGGPYEQYF. CDR3 nucleotides: TGTGCCAGCAGTTTATATTCGCGGGAGGCTATGGCGGGAGGGCCTTACGAGCAGTACTTC.

This rearrangement joins TRBV19 to TRBJ2-2; 7 positions match TRBD1. V shed 4 bases, J shed 1 base, and the junction held 3 bases outside the gene matches. Germline CDR1 is LNHDA and CDR2 is SQIVND (reference sequence). This CDR3 spans 15 amino acids. As DNA, the CDR3 is TGTGCCAGTAGTAGACAGGGCATGAACACCGGGGAGCTGTTTTTT. Amino acids: CASSRQGMNTGELFF.

V and J are TRBV11-2 and TRBJ2-7; D ambiguous. Germline-derived CDR1 and CDR2 are SGHAT and FQNNGV. The CDR3 loop spans 14 amino acids. Between the trimmed V and J ends, which lost 5 bases and 4 bases, there was a span of 15 bases. The CDR3 region is CASSPRLFRYEQYF. In nucleotides, the CDR3 is TGTGCCAGCAGCCCTCGTCTGTTCCGGTACGAGCAGTACTTC.

The chain is built from TRBV28 and TRBJ1-5, with D maybe TRBD1 (6 bases). The V gene's germline CDR1 is MDHEN and CDR2 SYDVKM. Trimming took 3 bases from V and 1 from J, leaving 16 bases between them. The CDR3 runs to 17 residues. The CDR3 DNA reads as TGTGCCAGCAGTTTGTCCGGGGGGGGCAGGAGCAATCAGCCCCAGCATTTT. Translation gives CASSLSGGGRSNQPQHF. The variable domain in full, with the rest retrieved from reference TRBV28 and TRBJ1-5, is DVKVTQSSRYLVKRTGEKVFLECVQDMDHENMFWYRQDPGLGLRLIYFSYDVKMKEKGDIPEGYSVSREKKERFSLILESASTNQTSMYLCASSLSGGGRSNQPQHFGDGTRLSIL.

The V gene is TRBV6-4, the J gene TRBJ2-1; 12 bases align to TRBD2. CDR1 is MRHNA, CDR2 SNTAGT, per germline. This CDR3 comprises 17 residues. The trim removed 3 bases at V and 8 bases at J, leaving 11 bases unmatched. The CDR3 sequence: CASSELAGGFLRDEQFF. The CDR3 DNA reads TGTGCCAGCAGTGAACTAGCGGGAGGATTTTTGCGGGATGAGCAGTTCTTC.

The table lists this clone with a count of one. The chain is built from TRBV18 and TRBJ1-1; the D is unclear. CDR1 and CDR2 (germline): KGHSH, LQKENI. V was clipped by 0 bases and J by 1 base, with 9 bases between them. This CDR3 contains 15 residues. The DNA of the CDR3 is TGTGCCAGCTCACCACCCAACCGGGGGAACACTGAAGCTTTCTTT. This translates into CASSPPNRGNTEAFF.

The V and J genes are TRBV27 and TRBJ1-1; 9 bases are shared with TRBD1. With 5 bases clipped from V and 11 bases from J, the junction kept 12 bases outside the gene matches. Germline values: CDR1 MNHEY, CDR2 SMNVEV (reference sequence). This CDR3 comprises 14 residues. CDR3 coding DNA: TGTGCCAGCAGTATAACCGGGACAGGGTCGGTGGCTTTCTTT. Translated, it gives CASSITGTGSVAFF.

The chain employs TRBV13 and TRBJ2-1, with 9 bases identical to TRBD2. J lost 7 bases, V lost 0 bases, and 7 bases had no gene match. Germline loops: CDR1 PRHDT, CDR2 FYEKMQ (reference sequence). The CDR3 runs 16 residues. Written as DNA, the CDR3 is TGTGCCAGCAGCTTAGGCGGGCGGGGGGGCCCTAATGAGCAGTTCTTC. Translated, it gives CASSLGGRGGPNEQFF.

The chain carries TRBV7-2 and TRBJ2-7; D is perhaps TRBD1 (6 bases). This CDR3 has 15 residues. CDR1 SGHTA and CDR2 FQGNSA come from the germline V gene. Trimming took off 5 bases at V and 3 bases at J, with 17 bases between the two ends. CDR3 nucleotide sequence: TGTGCCAGCAGCATCGAGGTCGGCAGGGGCTACGAGCAGTACTTC. This gives the protein CASSIEVGRGYEQYF.

Here the CDR3 DNA reads TGTGCCAGCAGCGGAAAGGTCGGGGGGGGTGGCTATGGCTACACCTTC. Translated, it gives CASSGKVGGGGYGYTF. The chain joins TRBV25-1 to TRBJ1-2; D might be TRBD1 (5 bases). The V end was cut by 6 bases, the J end by 4 bases, with 21 bases between. This CDR3 spans 16 amino acids. Per germline, CDR1 MGHDK and CDR2 SYGVNS.

V gene TRBV7-2 combines with J gene TRBJ1-5; 10 nucleotides agree with TRBD1. The CDR3 sequence is 17 residues long. Trimming cost V 2 bases and J 4 bases; bases outside gene matches: 8. Germline V lookup: CDR1 SGHTA, CDR2 FQGNSA. In DNA, the CDR3 is TGTGCCAGCAGCTTAACTCCGGGACAGGGGTGGAATCAGCCCCAGCATTTT. The encoded protein is CASSLTPGQGWNQPQHF.

The chain carries TRBV27 and TRBJ1-4; TRBD1 matches 7 bases. The germline gives CDR1 MNHEY, CDR2 SMNVEV (reference sequence). This CDR3 is built from 15 residues. With 5 bases clipped from V and 6 bases from J, the junction kept 9 bases outside the gene matches. CDR3 in amino acids: CASSPNRGRDEKLFF. The CDR3 nucleotides read TGTGCCAGCAGTCCCAACAGGGGTCGGGATGAAAAACTGTTTTTT.

The gene calls are TRBV7-7 and TRBJ2-5, with D tentatively TRBD2 (5 bases). Trimming shortened V by 5 bases and J by 1 base, and 8 bases separated the two germline ends. The CDR3 spans 13 residues. The V gene's germline CDR1 is SSHAT and CDR2 FNYEAQ (reference sequence). The CDR3 DNA follows: TGTGCCAGCAGCCCGAGCGGCCAAGAGACCCAGTACTTC. Translation gives CASSPSGQETQYF.

The chain combines TRBV10-3 with TRBJ1-1; 9 bases map to TRBD1. V dropped 6 bases and J dropped 4; count of bases not matched to a gene: 12. The CDR3 is 16 residues long. Germline V CDR1 and CDR2: ENHRY, SYGVKD. The CDR3 nucleotides read TGTGCCATCAGGGCTCCGGGACAGGGCGGTAGCACTGAAGCTTTCTTT. This encodes CAIRAPGQGGSTEAFF.

The chain recombines TRBV7-3 with TRBJ1-1; D is undetermined. Germline-derived CDR1 and CDR2 are SGHTA and FQGTGA. The CDR3 loop spans 13 amino acids. V was cut by 3 bases and J by 4 bases, with 9 bases left in between. CDR3 in DNA: TGTGCCAGCAGCTTCGGTGAGCGCACTGAAGCTTTCTTT. It codes for CASSFGERTEAFF.

The chain has TRBV7-6 and TRBJ2-3; 9 bases fit TRBD2. In germline, CDR1 is SGHVS, CDR2 FNYEAQ. The CDR3 totals 16 residues. V was clipped by 1 base and J by 3 bases; unmatched bases: 5. The CDR3 reads CASSLGAGGGTDTQYF. The DNA for the CDR3 is TGTGCCAGCAGCTTAGGAGCGGGAGGTGGGACAGATACGCAGTATTTT.

The CDR3 nucleotides are TGTGCCAGCAGTGAACAGGGGATGAACACTGAAGCTTTCTTT. Encoded protein: CASSEQGMNTEAFF. V is TRBV6-1 and J is TRBJ1-1; D perhaps matches TRBD1 (6 bases). Deletions cut 2 bases from V and 0 bases from J, with 7 bases between. CDR1 and CDR2 from the germline V gene are MNHNS and SASEGT. The CDR3 spans 14 residues.